This T cell receptor (beta chain) is drawn from a study of shared clonotypes between healthy human individuals. General study points: Non-shared clonotypes had lower generation probabilities than those shared by all four donors.

Germline CDR1 PRHDT, CDR2 FYEKMQ (reference sequence). CDR3 length: 15 amino acids. Trimming took off 0 bases at V and 1 base at J, with 7 bases between the two ends. As concerns this clone: No antigen is known for it.

Selected positively for CCR7 and CD45RO-negative, naive CD8 cells excluded terminally differentiated effector memory CD45RA+ cells. Those who donated were healthy HIV-negative adults, with no recent acute infections or vaccinations reported. Researchers ran the assay at a deep level. Using immunoSEQ multiplex PCR, the repertoire was profiled, and TCRdb retains in-frame clones only, with some absent. Altogether roughly 2.1 million clones are present, under 95% being singletons, with the ten largest covering 1.7%. The chain employs TRBV13 and TRBJ1-5, with no clear D. The sample taken for sequencing was naive CD8+ T cells from PBMCs. The sequence was obtained from a young man in good health. Some clones in this sample may be carry-over from other donors' samples. CDR3 sequence reads: CASSLGPRSNQPQHF. Written as DNA, the CDR3 is TGTGCCAGCAGCTTAGGCCCGAGGAGCAATCAGCCCCAGCATTTT.